The clone carrying this T cell receptor beta chain has just a few counts. Its antigen is unidentified. This sample is drawn from a study of vaccination and CD4 T cells after COVID-19. Whole-study context: SARS-CoV-2, HCoV-NL63, HCoV-OC43 and HCoV-229E supplied the overlapping spike peptides used to stimulate cells. Each control culture was treated with a CEFX pool, an HIV-1 Nef pool, or no peptide.

Sequencing of DNA taken from cultured CD4+ T cells relied on the Oncomine TCR Beta short-read assay. The genomic DNA was obtained from cultured CD4+ T cells by extraction with the QIAamp micro DNA kit. TCRdb independently ran MiXCR on the PCR reads; one entry per CDR3 protein. The data show roughly 10,000 distinct CDR3 sequences, 25% to 30% seen once. Treatment noted: roughly 10-day PBMC culture with coronavirus spike peptide pools or control peptides (ViraFEST assay). Collection of the unexposed donor's CD4+ T cells took place before the COVID-19 pandemic (2011-2018). ViraFEST relied on peptide pools to expand antigen-specific T cells; the TCRs were sequenced afterward. Both SARS-CoV-2 S/N and four cold-coronavirus spikes were used, cells permitting, to probe CD4+ T cells of unexposed donors. The length of the CDR3 is 12 residues. The V end lost 6 bases, the J end lost 5 bases, and 11 bases lay between the germline ends. Germline values: CDR1 MNHNS, CDR2 SASEGT.

The V and J genes are TRBV6-1 and TRBJ2-7; D is possibly TRBD2 (5 bases). This TCR was recovered from a human donor in good health. The specimen sequenced was CD4+ T cells from blood, cultured in vitro. CDR3 residues: CASSAVGNEQYF. The DNA of the CDR3 is TGTGCCAGCAGCGCCGTCGGGAACGAGCAGTACTTC.